A single sample is the source of the 23 T cell receptor beta chains below, sequenced in a study of naive and memory T cell subsets. TCR cDNA received a 3' ligated oligonucleotide that carried a UMI. Ligated cDNA underwent four rounds of PCR with nested alpha and beta constant region primers and SP2. Each CDR3 protein is one row after TCRdb ran MiXCR on the 5' RACE reads. The sample records 50,000 or so distinct CDR3 sequences, roughly 6.7% being singletons. These receptors were collected from a male donor in good health.

This clonotype was observed many times. The chain couples TRBV3-1 to TRBJ2-3; D is ambiguous. Germline V CDR1 and CDR2: LGHDT, YNNKEL (reference sequence). The germline V and J ends were trimmed by 1 base and 6 bases, with 8 bases remaining between them. The CDR3 consists of 13 residues. The CDR3 coding sequence is TGTGCCAGCAGCCAAGTACTTTCGGATACGCAGTATTTT. Its translation: CASSQVLSDTQYF.

This clonotype turned up a few times. The V and J genes are TRBV29-1 and TRBJ2-2; TRBD2 matches 7 bases. The junction had 5 bases not matched to a gene; V was cut back by 7 bases and J by 6 bases. The germline V gene encodes CDR1 SQVTM and CDR2 ANQGSEA. This CDR3 spans 12 amino acids. In nucleotides, the CDR3 is TGCAGCGGGGGAGGGGAGTCCGGGGAGCTGTTTTTT. Translated, it gives CSGGGESGELFF.

This clonotype was counted only a few times. The chain carries TRBV19 and TRBJ1-5, with D hard to call. Germline loops: CDR1 LNHDA, CDR2 SQIVND (reference sequence). The CDR3 is 16 residues long. The ends were cut back, 3 bases at V and 1 base at J, with 13 bases in the middle. The CDR3 DNA follows: TGTGCCAGTAGTATTCAGCGGGGTATGAGCAATCAGCCCCAGCATTTT. Translating gives CASSIQRGMSNQPQHF.

This chain connects TRBV12-5 to TRBJ1-5; perhaps TRBD1 as D (5 bases). The CDR3 loop spans 14 amino acids. Germline V lookup: CDR1 LGHNT, CDR2 FRNRAP. Trimming removed 6 bases at V and 3 bases at J, with 12 bases between. The CDR3 DNA follows: TGTGCTAGTGGACTAGGGACGGCCAATCAGCCCCAGCATTTT. Residues: CASGLGTANQPQHF.

This clonotype came up many times. The V gene is TRBV21-1, the J gene TRBJ2-5. TRBV21-1 is termed a pseudogene. The CDR3 covers 12 residues. The CDR3 coding sequence is TGTGCCAGCAGCAAAGCGGAGAAGACCCAGTACTTC. Translated: CASSKAEKTQYF.

This clonotype has a count of ten or more. This chain joins TRBV4-2 and TRBJ2-7; 10 bases fit TRBD2. CDR1 is LGHNA and CDR2 is YNFKEQ in the germline V gene. V trimming: 3 bases; J trimming: 4 bases; junction bases outside the gene matches: 9. The CDR3 has 16 residues. The CDR3: CASSHRLSSGSYEQYF. The CDR3 DNA reads as TGTGCCAGCAGCCACCGTCTATCTAGCGGGAGTTACGAGCAGTACTTC.

There are a few counts of this clonotype. This chain connects TRBV28 to TRBJ1-1, with 8 bases aligning to TRBD1. Germline CDR1 and CDR2: MDHEN and SYDVKM. The J segment lost 11 bases and the V segment lost 6 bases, leaving 11 bases of the junction unmatched. The CDR3 has 13 residues. CDR3 region: CASSPLNRGKAFF. As DNA, the CDR3 is TGTGCCAGCAGCCCACTCAACAGGGGGAAGGCTTTCTTT.

This clonotype was counted ten times or more. The chain carries TRBV14 and TRBJ2-5, with D possibly being TRBD2 (6 bases). This CDR3 region has 16 residues. Germline V gene sequence: CDR1 SGHDN, CDR2 FVKESK. Trimming took off 2 bases at V and 2 bases at J, with 15 bases between the two ends. Written as DNA, the CDR3 is TGTGCCAGCAGCCAACAAAGCGGGTCTTGGCAAGAGACCCAGTACTTC. It codes for CASSQQSGSWQETQYF.

This clonotype was seen many times. The chain carries TRBV6-6 and TRBJ2-3; 14 nucleotides align to TRBD2. Germline-derived CDR1 and CDR2 are MNHNY and SVGAGI (reference sequence). The CDR3 is 17 amino acids. Trimming cost V 6 bases and J 2 bases; bases outside gene matches: 7. The CDR3 loop reads CASSRGTSGGYTDTQYF. For the CDR3, the DNA is TGTGCCAGCAGCCGCGGGACTAGCGGGGGATACACAGATACGCAGTATTTT.

This clonotype was detected only a few times. The V and J genes are TRBV11-2 and TRBJ1-6; weak D call: TRBD1 (6 bases). The V gene lost 0 bases and the J gene lost 1 base, with 7 bases spanning the gap. The CDR3 is 16 amino acids. Germline V gene data show CDR1 as SGHAT and CDR2 as FQNNGV. CDR3 region: CASSLEGTSYNSPLHF. CDR3 DNA sequence: TGTGCCAGCAGCTTAGAAGGGACATCCTATAATTCACCCCTCCACTTT.

The gene calls are TRBV11-3 and TRBJ1-5, with D maybe TRBD1 (6 bases). V was trimmed by 2 bases and J by 4 bases, leaving 24 bases between them. The CDR3 loop spans 19 amino acids. Germline V CDR1 and CDR2: SGHNT, YENEEA. The chain's CDR3 is CASSLPPPPSRTVNQPQHF. The CDR3 DNA reads as TGTGCCAGCAGCTTACCCCCGCCCCCGAGCAGGACAGTAAATCAGCCCCAGCATTTT.

For this clonotype: With a much larger clone just one base away, this may be a read error. The V and J genes are TRBV7-9 and TRBJ1-6, with D unclear. V was shortened by 6 bases and J by 8 bases, with 11 bases between the two germline ends. The CDR3 totals 13 residues. Germline V lookup: CDR1 SEHNR, CDR2 FQNEAQ (reference sequence). CDR3 loop: CASRRGDDSPLHF. For the CDR3, the DNA is TGTGCCAGCAGACGAGGAGATGATTCACCCCTCCACTTT.

The chain joins TRBV20-1 to TRBJ1-1; D may be TRBD1 (6 bases). The length of the CDR3 is 14 residues. In germline, CDR1 is DFQATT, CDR2 SNEGSKA (reference sequence). Trimming removed 1 base at V and 4 bases at J, with 13 bases between. The CDR3 protein is CSARAPGAGTEAFF. DNA of the CDR3: TGCAGTGCTAGAGCGCCGGGGGCTGGCACTGAAGCTTTCTTT.

This clonotype was observed a handful of times. The chain has TRBV3-1 and TRBJ2-1, with no clear D. V was pared by 3 bases and J by 0 bases, with 9 bases between. The CDR3 sequence is 15 residues long. Per the germline V gene, CDR1 is LGHDT and CDR2 is YNNKEL (reference sequence). The CDR3 DNA sequence: TGTGCCAGCAGCCATAGTGCGAGCTCCTACAATGAGCAGTTCTTC. This codes for CASSHSASSYNEQFF.

The chain joins TRBV4-1 to TRBJ2-5; TRBD2 might be the D (6 bases). Trimming took 3 bases from V and 5 from J, leaving 19 bases between them. Germline V CDR1 and CDR2: MGHRA, YSYEKL. This CDR3 has 16 residues. The CDR3 coding sequence is TGCGCCAGCAGCCAGGACTATAACAAGGTGGGGGAGACCCAGTACTTC. Amino acid sequence: CASSQDYNKVGETQYF.

This chain joins TRBV6-1 and TRBJ1-4; 10 bases match TRBD1. V lost 10 bases and J lost 4; bases outside the gene matches: 15. The CDR3 extends over 17 amino acids. Germline CDR1 and CDR2: MNHNS and SASEGT. This CDR3 is CATSEPHRTGGNEKLFF. The DNA of the CDR3 is TGTGCCACCTCCGAGCCCCATCGGACAGGGGGTAATGAAAAACTGTTTTTT.

Comments on this clonotype: A read error may explain this, as a much larger clone is one base away. CDR3 loop: CASTLNPSSGELSF. The DNA of the CDR3 is TGTGCCAGCACCCTCAACCCTAGTTCCGGGGAGCTGTCTTTT. The chain uses TRBV12-3 or TRBV12-4 and TRBJ2-2, with D possibly being TRBD2 (5 bases). CDR3 length: 14 residues.

This clonotype was seen only a few times. This sequence joins TRBV29-1 and TRBJ2-6; D is undetermined. Deletions cut 5 bases from V and 2 bases from J, with 7 bases between. Germline assignment: CDR1 SQVTM and CDR2 ANQGSEA. This CDR3 is built from 13 residues. The DNA for the CDR3 is TGCAGCGTTAGGATGCCTGGGGCCAACGTCCTGACTTTC. This codes for CSVRMPGANVLTF.

This rearrangement joins TRBV19 to TRBJ1-2; TRBD1 matches 10 bases. There are 14 residues in the CDR3. V gave up 4 bases and J gave up 8 bases; unmatched junction bases: 7. The germline gives CDR1 LNHDA, CDR2 SQIVND (reference sequence). The CDR3 region has the DNA TGTGCCAGTAGTACACCGGGACAGGGGCGCGGCTACACCTTC. It codes for CASSTPGQGRGYTF. Combining the CDR3 with reference TRBV19 and TRBJ1-2 gives the whole variable domain DGGITQSPKYLFRKEGQNVTLSCEQNLNHDAMYWYRQDPGQGLRLIYYSQIVNDFQKGDIAEGYSVSREKKESFPLTVTSAQKNPTAFYLCASSTPGQGRGYTFGSGTRLTVV.

This clonotype came up a few times. The chain is built from TRBV19 and TRBJ2-2; D is unresolved. Germline CDR1 reads LNHDA; CDR2 reads SQIVND (reference sequence). The CDR3 length is 17 residues. The germline V and J ends were trimmed by 3 bases and 0 bases, with 14 bases remaining between them. The CDR3 DNA reads as TGTGCCAGTAGTATTGTAGACGCCGATGCGAACACCGGGGAGCTGTTTTTT. It yields the protein CASSIVDADANTGELFF.

This clonotype was recorded a few times. The rearrangement joins TRBV7-8 to TRBJ2-7, with 8 bases lining up with TRBD1. CDR3 size: 13 residues. The V gene's germline CDR1 is SGHVS and CDR2 FQNEAQ. Trimming removed 6 bases from V and 5 bases from J; junction bases left unmatched: 6. The CDR3 DNA reads TGTGCCAGCAGAGGACAGGGAAGGCACGAGCAGTACTTC. This sequence encodes CASRGQGRHEQYF.

The CDR3 DNA sequence: TGTGCCAGCAGCTTAGGGACTAAGGGCTCCTATAATTCACCCCTCCACTTT. It codes for CASSLGTKGSYNSPLHF. The chain recombines TRBV5-6 with TRBJ1-6; TRBD1 is a possible D gene (5 bases). The germline V and J ends were trimmed by 2 bases and 0 bases, with 12 bases remaining between them. The germline V gene has CDR1 SGHDT and CDR2 YYEEEE. This CDR3 contains 17 residues.

This clonotype was counted many times. The chain couples TRBV7-9 to TRBJ1-1; a weak D match, TRBD1 (6 bases). The CDR3 has 15 residues. With 1 base removed from V and 3 bases from J, the gap between germline ends came to 12 bases. The germline gives CDR1 SEHNR, CDR2 FQNEAQ (reference sequence). The CDR3, as DNA: TGTGCCAGCAGCTTAGGTAACAGGGCTGACACTGAAGCTTTCTTT. This codes for CASSLGNRADTEAFF.